This T cell receptor beta chain is from a study of beta chain features in type 1 diabetes. Study conclusions and caveats: Moderate yet significant TCRB CDR3 shortening was seen in Type 1 diabetes patients in all four CD4+ subsets.

Sequenced material consisted of expressed TCRB transcripts (all of the isolated RNA was reverse transcribed). Here immunoSEQ multiplex PCR was the method, and the copy in TCRdb shows in-frame clones only, minus some. The sample holds roughly 280,000 clones; about 24% are singletons and the top ten take 0.012%. This clone has more than one count but fewer than ten. Antigen specificity is unknown. The sequenced sample consisted of naive CD4+ T cells from blood. This TCR derives from a woman under 40 with type 1 diabetes.

This CDR3 is CASSRGTGGYEQYF. The CDR3 DNA is TGTGCCAGCAGTCGGGGGACAGGGGGCTACGAGCAGTACTTC. The chain links TRBV9 to TRBJ2-7, with 11 bases lining up with TRBD1. The length of the CDR3 is 14 residues. The trim removed 5 bases at V and 3 bases at J, leaving 4 bases unmatched. From germline, CDR1 is SGDLS and CDR2 YYNGEE. Together with reference TRBV9 and TRBJ2-7, the CDR3 gives the full variable domain: DSGVTQTPKHLITATGQRVTLRCSPRSGDLSVYWYQQSLDQGLQFLIQYYNGEERAKGNILERFSAQQFPDLHSELNLSSLELGDSALYFCASSRGTGGYEQYFGPGTRLTVT.